These 22 T cell receptor beta chains share one sample of origin, sequenced in a study of blood T cell repertoires in COVID-19. The method was immunoSEQ multiplex PCR; TCRdb's version includes in-frame clones alone and lacks a portion of them. This sample yields about 35,000 clones, of which 85% are seen a single time; approximately 40% belongs to the top ten. Sequencing input: peripheral blood. The source is a man aged 55 to 70 with active or convalescent COVID-19.

This chain uses TRBV10-2 with TRBJ2-1; 13 nucleotides agree with TRBD2. The CDR3 totals 17 residues. Germline CDR1 is WSHSY and CDR2 is SAAADI. V lost 8 bases, J lost 1 base, and 8 bases stayed unmatched. The CDR3 DNA sequence: TGCGCCAGCCTCGGGACTAGCGGGGCGTTATCCTACAATGAGCAGTTCTTC. It codes for CASLGTSGALSYNEQFF.

This clone appeared a single time. This chain joins TRBV18 and TRBJ2-1; TRBD2 matches 10 bases. The trim removed 5 bases at V and 8 bases at J, leaving 12 bases unmatched. The CDR3 has 16 residues. Per germline, CDR1 KGHSH and CDR2 LQKENI. As DNA, the CDR3 is TGTGCCAGCTCATTCTGGGGACTAGCGCTCACGGATGAGCAGTTCTTC. It specifies CASSFWGLALTDEQFF.

The rearrangement uses TRBV29-1 and TRBJ2-1; 7 bases fit TRBD1. Germline V lookup: CDR1 SQVTM, CDR2 ANQGSEA. The ends lost 6 bases at V and 13 bases at J; junction bases unmatched: 21. This CDR3 is built from 15 residues. In DNA, the CDR3 is TGCAGCGTAGGGGGTCGACAGGGACAGTATGACTTACAGTTCTTC. Its protein is CSVGGRQGQYDLQFF.

V usage is TRBV11-1 and J usage is TRBJ2-1; 10 bases are shared with TRBD2. CDR1 SGHAT and CDR2 FQDESV come from the germline V gene (reference sequence). After removal of 4 bases from V and 0 bases from J, the junction contained 3 bases not matched to a gene. The CDR3 has 16 amino acids. The DNA for the CDR3 is TGTGCCAGCAGCTCGGGACTAGCGAGCTCCTACAATGAGCAGTTCTTC. It is translated as CASSSGLASSYNEQFF.

V usage is TRBV5-1 and J usage is TRBJ2-2; weak D call: TRBD2 (7 bases). CDR1 and CDR2 (germline): SGHRS, YFSETQ. Trimming pared 0 bases from V and 7 bases from J, leaving 13 bases between. The CDR3 has 15 amino acids. The CDR3, as DNA: TGCGCCAGCAGCTTGGAACAGGGAGGGTACGGGGAGCTGTTTTTT. It translates to CASSLEQGGYGELFF.

This clone has only a few counts. The chain couples TRBV18 to TRBJ2-3; 7 bases fit TRBD2. Germline CDR1 and CDR2: KGHSH and LQKENI. The CDR3 length is 14 residues. The ends lost 8 bases at V and 2 bases at J; junction bases unmatched: 7. This chain's CDR3 is CASTRGVTTDTQYF. CDR3 nucleotide sequence: TGTGCCAGCACACGGGGGGTCACCACAGATACGCAGTATTTT.

This clone has just a few counts. V and J are TRBV6-1 and TRBJ2-1, with D perhaps matching TRBD1 (7 bases). The germline V gene has CDR1 MNHNS and CDR2 SASEGT. The CDR3 has 15 amino acids. V was cut by 2 bases and J by 6 bases, with 14 bases left in between. CDR3 region: CASSERRGQGNEQFF. Written as DNA, the CDR3 is TGTGCCAGCAGTGAAAGGAGGGGGCAAGGCAATGAGCAGTTCTTC.

The gene calls are TRBV29-1 and TRBJ1-1; 9 bases map to TRBD1. The V gene's germline CDR1 is SQVTM and CDR2 ANQGSEA. Trimming took 8 bases from V and 5 from J; bases not matched to a gene: 9. The CDR3 covers 13 residues. The CDR3 nucleotides read TGCAGCATTCGACAGACAGGGGGGACTGAAGCTTTCTTT. Its translation: CSIRQTGGTEAFF. The full variable domain, rest sourced from reference TRBV29-1 and TRBJ1-1, is SAVISQKPSRDICQRGTSLTIQCQVDSQVTMMFWYRQQPGQSLTLIATANQGSEATYESGFVIDKFPISRPNLTFSTLTVSNMSPEDSSIYLCSIRQTGGTEAFFGQGTRLTVV.

This clone has a handful of counts. J is TRBJ1-1 and V is TRBV7-8; D is unresolved. CDR3 size: 14 residues. V was cut by 5 bases and J by 1 base, with 11 bases left in between. Looked up from germline, CDR1 is SGHVS and CDR2 is FQNEAQ. CDR3 in DNA: TGTGCCAGCAGCCCCCGGGGAGGGAACACTGAAGCTTTCTTT. As protein: CASSPRGGNTEAFF.

The V gene is TRBV12-3 or TRBV12-4, the J gene TRBJ1-2, with 7 bases fitting TRBD1. With 6 bases clipped from V and 5 bases from J, the junction kept 6 bases outside the gene matches. This CDR3 is 13 amino acids long. The CDR3 DNA follows: TGTGCCAGCAGCACGGACAGGATTTATGGCTACACCTTC. This translates into CASSTDRIYGYTF.

The rearrangement links TRBV28 to TRBJ2-2, with D unresolved. Germline-derived CDR1 and CDR2 are MDHEN and SYDVKM. V was cut by 7 bases and J by 4 bases, with 13 bases left in between. CDR3 length: 14 amino acids. Here the CDR3 DNA reads TGTGCCAGCACCCAGGTGTTCGTCACCGGGGAGCTGTTTTTT. Amino acids: CASTQVFVTGELFF. Drawing the rest from reference TRBV28 and TRBJ2-2, the complete variable domain is DVKVTQSSRYLVKRTGEKVFLECVQDMDHENMFWYRQDPGLGLRLIYFSYDVKMKEKGDIPEGYSVSREKKERFSLILESASTNQTSMYLCASTQVFVTGELFFGEGSRLTVL.

The J gene is TRBJ2-1, the V gene TRBV27; 14 bases are shared with TRBD2. V was pared by 8 bases and J by 0 bases, with 6 bases of the junction left unmatched. CDR1 and CDR2 (germline): MNHEY, SMNVEV (reference sequence). CDR3 length: 17 amino acids. The DNA for the CDR3 is TGTGCCAGCCAAGGACTAGCGGGGGGTAACTCCTACAATGAGCAGTTCTTC. It encodes CASQGLAGGNSYNEQFF.

The chain has TRBV5-1 and TRBJ2-3, with 7 bases fitting TRBD1. V lost 3 bases, J lost 0 bases, and 4 bases stayed unmatched. Per the germline V gene, CDR1 is SGHRS and CDR2 is YFSETQ. The CDR3 length is 15 residues. CDR3 nucleotide sequence: TGCGCCAGCAGCTCGGACAGGACGAGCACAGATACGCAGTATTTT. This encodes CASSSDRTSTDTQYF.

The CDR3 nucleotides are TGCGCCAGCACCCCGGGCGGGGGGCGTCGGGAGACCCAGTACTTC. Its protein is CASTPGGGRRETQYF. The V call is TRBV5-1, the J call TRBJ2-5, with 8 bases fitting TRBD2. The germline gives CDR1 SGHRS, CDR2 YFSETQ. After removal of 6 bases from V and 5 bases from J, the junction contained 12 bases not matched to a gene. CDR3 size: 15 residues.

V is TRBV4-1 and J is TRBJ1-3; TRBD1 might be the D (5 bases). In germline, CDR1 is MGHRA, CDR2 YSYEKL. The CDR3 runs to 14 residues. V was pared by 3 bases and J by 2 bases, with 8 bases between. CDR3 DNA: TGCGCCAGCAGCCAGGGGGGAACTGGAAACACCATATATTTT. This gives the protein CASSQGGTGNTIYF.

The J gene is TRBJ2-2, the V gene TRBV10-3; D is unclear. Germline CDR1 is ENHRY and CDR2 is SYGVKD. V lost 3 bases, J lost 0 bases, and 11 bases lay in between. The CDR3 loop spans 16 amino acids. The CDR3 nucleotides are TGTGCCATCAGTGAAATAGCAAAAGCGAACACCGGGGAGCTGTTTTTT. Its translation is CAISEIAKANTGELFF.

The chain recombines TRBV19 with TRBJ2-2; 8 nucleotides line up with TRBD2. CDR3 size: 16 residues. Germline CDR1 reads LNHDA; CDR2 reads SQIVND (reference sequence). The J segment lost 5 bases and the V segment lost 4 bases, leaving 9 bases of the junction unmatched. The CDR3 sequence is CASSKAGDGSTGELFF. The CDR3 DNA sequence: TGTGCCAGTAGTAAAGCGGGAGATGGTAGTACCGGGGAGCTGTTTTTT.

This chain connects TRBV6-1 to TRBJ1-6; perhaps TRBD1 as D (6 bases). CDR3 length equals 19 residues. In germline, CDR1 is MNHNS, CDR2 SASEGT. Trimming stripped 2 bases from V and 9 bases from J, with 26 bases between. CDR3 protein: CASSERVQGSGVGGSPLHF. As DNA, the CDR3 is TGTGCCAGCAGTGAAAGGGTACAGGGTTCTGGGGTTGGGGGTTCACCCCTCCACTTT.

In DNA form, the CDR3 reads TGTGCCAGCAGCGCCCGGGGGGTTTCCTACAATGAGCAGTTCTTC. Protein sequence: CASSARGVSYNEQFF. The J gene is TRBJ2-1, the V gene TRBV7-8, with 7 nucleotides matching TRBD2. CDR1 and CDR2 from the germline V gene are SGHVS and FQNEAQ. The CDR3 runs to 15 residues. The V segment lost 5 bases and the J segment 1 base; nucleotides outside the gene matches: 5.

This clone occurred once. The rearrangement links TRBV27 to TRBJ1-6; maybe TRBD1 (6 bases). CDR1 and CDR2 (germline): MNHEY, SMNVEV (reference sequence). The CDR3 is 16 residues long. The germline V and J ends were trimmed by 5 bases and 6 bases, with 17 bases remaining between them. The CDR3 loop reads CASSAARGQPNSPLHF. CDR3 nucleotides: TGTGCCAGCAGTGCCGCCCGAGGACAGCCTAATTCACCCCTCCACTTT.

The rearrangement links TRBV6-5 to TRBJ2-2, with a tentative D call TRBD2 (7 bases). Between the trimmed V and J ends, which lost 1 base and 4 bases, there was a span of 13 bases. The CDR3 runs to 16 residues. The germline V gene has CDR1 MNHEY and CDR2 SVGAGI. The CDR3 sequence is CASSYWMAGATGELFF. The DNA of the CDR3 is TGTGCCAGCAGTTACTGGATGGCGGGGGCCACCGGGGAGCTGTTTTTT.

The chain carries TRBV7-6 and TRBJ2-3; TRBD1 matches 11 bases. V gave up 4 bases and J gave up 4 bases; unmatched junction bases: 4. Germline V gene lookup returns CDR1 SGHVS and CDR2 FNYEAQ. This CDR3 contains 15 residues. The CDR3 reads CASSSWTGGPDTQYF. The CDR3 DNA reads TGTGCCAGCAGCTCATGGACAGGGGGCCCAGATACGCAGTATTTT.